This T cell receptor (beta chain) was profiled in a study of cytomegalovirus exposure and HLA in healthy donors. The PCR was carried out with 60 Vbeta primers and 13 Jbeta primers. Profiling relied on immunoSEQ multiplex PCR, and the TCRdb table lists in-frame clones only, not all of them. Found here are 150,000 to 200,000 clones, 84% of them singletons; the top ten hold roughly 6.7%. The CDR3 totals 16 residues. Germline CDR1 is MNHNS and CDR2 is SASEGT. V dropped 0 bases and J dropped 4; count of bases not matched to a gene: 5. Whole-study results and caveats: The authors reported that TCR beta sequences could predict HLA-A and HLA-B alleles. These predictions were accurate for most subjects in the first cohort. Among TCR beta chains of equal frequency, HLA-associated ones were more clonally expanded in a later analysis. A later analysis associated 16,951 TCR beta sequences with HLA alleles at a 0.05 false discovery rate. Later analysis placed DRB1 highest and HLA-C lowest in TCR association rates, which differed by HLA locus.

This clone was counted once. Antigen specificity is unknown. This chain uses TRBV6-1 with TRBJ2-1, with 8 bases identical to TRBD1. This TCR was sampled from a man aged 45-60 years in good health and CMV-seropositive. Sequencing was performed on PBMCs. The CDR3 region is CASSEAPGTGYNEQFF. In nucleotides, the CDR3 is TGTGCCAGCAGTGAAGCCCCCGGGACAGGTTACAATGAGCAGTTCTTC.